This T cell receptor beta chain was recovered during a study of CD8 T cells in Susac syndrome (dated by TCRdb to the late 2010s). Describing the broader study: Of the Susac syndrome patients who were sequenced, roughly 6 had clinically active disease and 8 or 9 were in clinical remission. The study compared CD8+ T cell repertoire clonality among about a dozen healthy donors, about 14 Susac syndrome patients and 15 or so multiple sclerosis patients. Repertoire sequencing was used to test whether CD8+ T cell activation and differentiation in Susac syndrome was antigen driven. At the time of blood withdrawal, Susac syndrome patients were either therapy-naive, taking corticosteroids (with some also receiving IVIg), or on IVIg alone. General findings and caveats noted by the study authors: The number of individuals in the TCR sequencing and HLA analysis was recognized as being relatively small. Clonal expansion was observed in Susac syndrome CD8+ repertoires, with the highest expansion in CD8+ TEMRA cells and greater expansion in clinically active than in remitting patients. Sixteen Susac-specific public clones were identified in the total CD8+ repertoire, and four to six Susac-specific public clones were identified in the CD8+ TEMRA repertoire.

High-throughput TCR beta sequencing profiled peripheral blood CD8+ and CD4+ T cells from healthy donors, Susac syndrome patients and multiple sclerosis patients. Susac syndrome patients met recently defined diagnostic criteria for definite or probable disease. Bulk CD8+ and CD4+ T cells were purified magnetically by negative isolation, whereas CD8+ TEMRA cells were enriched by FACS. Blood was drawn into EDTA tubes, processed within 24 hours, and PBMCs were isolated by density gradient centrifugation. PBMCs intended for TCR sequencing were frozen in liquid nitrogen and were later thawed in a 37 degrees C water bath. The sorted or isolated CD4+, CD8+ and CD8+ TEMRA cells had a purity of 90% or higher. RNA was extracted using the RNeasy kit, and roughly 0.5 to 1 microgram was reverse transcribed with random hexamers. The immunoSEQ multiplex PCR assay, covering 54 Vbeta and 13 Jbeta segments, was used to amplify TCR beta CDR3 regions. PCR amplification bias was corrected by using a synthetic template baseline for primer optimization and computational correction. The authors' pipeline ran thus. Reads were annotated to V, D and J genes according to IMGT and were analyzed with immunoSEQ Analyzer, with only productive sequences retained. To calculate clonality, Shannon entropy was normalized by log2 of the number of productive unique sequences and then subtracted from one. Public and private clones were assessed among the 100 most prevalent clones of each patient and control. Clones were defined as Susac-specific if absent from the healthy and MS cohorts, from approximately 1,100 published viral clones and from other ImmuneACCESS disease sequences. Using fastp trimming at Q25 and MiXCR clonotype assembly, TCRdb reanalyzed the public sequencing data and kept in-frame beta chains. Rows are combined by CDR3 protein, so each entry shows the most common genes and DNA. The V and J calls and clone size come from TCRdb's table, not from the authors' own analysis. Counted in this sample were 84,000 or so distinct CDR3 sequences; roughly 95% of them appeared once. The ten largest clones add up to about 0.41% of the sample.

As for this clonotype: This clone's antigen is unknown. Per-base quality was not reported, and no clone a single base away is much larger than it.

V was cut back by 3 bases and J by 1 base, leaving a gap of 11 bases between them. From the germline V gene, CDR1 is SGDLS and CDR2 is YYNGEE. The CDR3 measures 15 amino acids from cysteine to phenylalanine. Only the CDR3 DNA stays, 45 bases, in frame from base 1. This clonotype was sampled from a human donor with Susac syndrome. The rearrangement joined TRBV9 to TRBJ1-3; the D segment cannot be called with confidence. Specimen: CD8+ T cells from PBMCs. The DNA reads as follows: TGTGCCAGCAGCGACCAGACACAGTCTGGAAACACCATATATTTT. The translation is CASSDQTQSGNTIYF.